One sample yielded the 11 T cell receptor beta chains listed below, sequenced in a study of blood T cell repertoires in COVID-19. The assay was immunoSEQ multiplex PCR, and TCRdb's table has in-frame clones only and misses some. This table has around 100,000 clones, about nine tenths appearing once. Sequencing input: peripheral blood. All receptors derive from a man between 45 and 60 years old with acute or convalescent COVID-19.

The chain couples TRBV6-5 to TRBJ2-7, with D uncertain. The CDR3 runs to 13 residues. V was cut by 7 bases and J by 10 bases, with 20 bases left in between. Germline CDR1 MNHEY, CDR2 SVGAGI. CDR3 amino acids: CASTPSVAVSQYF. The CDR3 bases are TGTGCCAGCACCCCTTCTGTGGCGGTCTCTCAGTACTTC.

The rearrangement uses TRBV24-1 and TRBJ2-5; TRBD2 matches 7 bases. J gave up 7 bases and V 3 bases, and 10 bases lay outside the gene matches. CDR3 length equals 15 residues. Germline CDR1 KGHDR, CDR2 SFDVKD. This CDR3 reads CATSDARMTSPTQYF. For the CDR3, the DNA is TGTGCCACCAGTGATGCTAGGATGACTAGCCCGACCCAGTACTTC.

This chain connects TRBV7-6 to TRBJ2-5; 11 bases fit TRBD1. Germline CDR1 SGHVS, CDR2 FNYEAQ. The V and J ends lost 5 bases and 1 base, in that order; junction bases with no gene match: 6. This CDR3 is built from 16 residues. Here the CDR3 reads CASSPRDRGGQETQYF. As DNA, the CDR3 is TGTGCCAGCAGCCCACGGGACAGGGGGGGCCAAGAGACCCAGTACTTC.

The chain combines TRBV19 with TRBJ1-2, with D perhaps TRBD1 (6 bases). CDR1 is LNHDA and CDR2 is SQIVND in the germline V gene (reference sequence). The CDR3 consists of 12 residues. V lost 7 bases to trimming and J lost 4 bases, with 10 bases between them. The CDR3 region is CASTRTVYGYTF. Here the CDR3 DNA reads TGTGCCAGTACCCGGACAGTCTATGGCTACACCTTC.

The genes are TRBV20-1 and TRBJ1-2, with a tentative D call TRBD1 (5 bases). The CDR3 is 11 residues long. CDR1 and CDR2 (germline): DFQATT, SNEGSKA (reference sequence). The V end was cut by 3 bases, the J end by 8 bases, with 10 bases between. CDR3 in DNA: TGCAGTGCTAGGCAGGGTTTCGGCTACACCTTC. Residues: CSARQGFGYTF.

The chain carries TRBV11-2 and TRBJ1-2, with no clear D. Trimming shortened V by 5 bases and J by 3 bases, and 10 bases separated the two germline ends. The CDR3 is 13 residues long. Germline V gene lookup returns CDR1 SGHAT and CDR2 FQNNGV. The chain's CDR3 is CASSPGKYYGYTF. CDR3 nucleotide sequence: TGTGCCAGCAGCCCGGGGAAATACTATGGCTACACCTTC.

The chain combines TRBV11-3 with TRBJ1-1; TRBD1 might be the D (6 bases). CDR3 size: 14 residues. The germline V and J ends were trimmed by 4 bases and 5 bases, with 14 bases remaining between them. Per the germline V gene, CDR1 is SGHNT and CDR2 is YENEEA. CDR3 region: CASSSRGGETEAFF. The CDR3 nucleotides are TGTGCCAGCAGCTCCCGAGGGGGGGAAACTGAAGCTTTCTTT.

V gene TRBV19 combines with J gene TRBJ1-2; D perhaps matches TRBD1 (6 bases). The CDR3 has 13 amino acids. V lost 4 bases, J lost 3 bases, and 9 bases lay in between. Germline CDR1 is LNHDA and CDR2 is SQIVND (reference sequence). The CDR3: CASSTNRDYGYTF. The CDR3 nucleotides are TGTGCCAGTAGTACCAACAGGGACTATGGCTACACCTTC. Together with reference TRBV19 and TRBJ1-2, the CDR3 gives the full variable domain: DGGITQSPKYLFRKEGQNVTLSCEQNLNHDAMYWYRQDPGQGLRLIYYSQIVNDFQKGDIAEGYSVSREKKESFPLTVTSAQKNPTAFYLCASSTNRDYGYTFGSGTRLTVV.

The chain uses TRBV19 and TRBJ2-2, with D tentatively TRBD1 (6 bases). Germline V gene data show CDR1 as LNHDA and CDR2 as SQIVND (reference sequence). The CDR3 length is 13 residues. Trimming took 7 bases from V and 7 from J, leaving 13 bases between them. The CDR3 loop is CASTLTGRGELFF. The CDR3 nucleotides read TGTGCCAGTACCCTGACAGGACGCGGGGAGCTGTTTTTT. The variable domain in full, with the rest retrieved from reference TRBV19 and TRBJ2-2, is DGGITQSPKYLFRKEGQNVTLSCEQNLNHDAMYWYRQDPGQGLRLIYYSQIVNDFQKGDIAEGYSVSREKKESFPLTVTSAQKNPTAFYLCASTLTGRGELFFGEGSRLTVL.

This chain connects TRBV15 to TRBJ1-2; 9 bases map to TRBD1. Losses at the gene ends were 2 bases for V and 5 bases for J; bases not matched to a gene: 3. The CDR3 sequence is 14 residues long. CDR1 and CDR2 from the germline V gene are LNHNV and YYDKDF (reference sequence). CDR3 amino acids: CATSRKQGAYGYTF. The CDR3 DNA sequence: TGTGCCACCAGCAGAAAACAGGGGGCGTATGGCTACACCTTC.

This clone came up once. CDR3 protein: CAWSANEMDREGEQYF. As DNA, the CDR3 is TGTGCCTGGAGCGCCAACGAGATGGACAGGGAGGGCGAGCAGTACTTC. The V and J genes are TRBV30 and TRBJ2-7; tentative D call: TRBD1 (8 bases). CDR1 and CDR2 from the germline V gene are GTSNPN and SVGIG (reference sequence). Between the trimmed V and J ends, which lost 3 bases and 6 bases, there was a span of 24 bases. The CDR3 loop spans 16 amino acids. The full variable domain, completed using reference TRBV30 and TRBJ2-7, is SQTIHQWPATLVQPVGSPLSLECTVEGTSNPNLYWYRQAAGRGLQLLFYSVGIGQISSEVPQNLSASRPQDRQFILSSKKLLLSDSGFYLCAWSANEMDREGEQYFGPGTRLTVT.